The 3 T cell receptor beta chains reported below all come from one sample, sequenced in a study of cytomegalovirus exposure and HLA in healthy donors. PCR involved 60 Vbeta and 13 Jbeta primers. The data were produced by immunoSEQ multiplex PCR, yet TCRdb's version contains in-frame clones alone and is incomplete. Counted here are roughly 130,000 clones, less than 85% occurring once; the ten biggest clones make up over 2.5%. Input material: PBMCs. All receptors derive from a male donor in good health and CMV-seronegative.

V usage is TRBV5-1 and J usage is TRBJ2-7; no clear D gene. CDR3 length equals 14 residues. Germline V CDR1 and CDR2: SGHRS, YFSETQ. The ends were cut back, 0 bases at V and 2 bases at J, with 9 bases in the middle. CDR3 DNA sequence: TGCGCCAGCAGCTTGGTATCTAGGCCCTACGAGCAGTACTTC. It yields the protein CASSLVSRPYEQYF.

This chain links TRBV9 with TRBJ1-6; TRBD1 is a possible D gene (5 bases). Germline-derived CDR1 and CDR2 are SGDLS and YYNGEE. This CDR3 is built from 14 residues. V lost 0 bases and J lost 8, with 9 bases in between. CDR3 bases: TGTGCCAGCAGCGTAGGGGGCGCTGATTCACCCCTCCACTTT. Amino acids: CASSVGGADSPLHF.

About this clone itself: One end of the junction varies from germline; a read error may be responsible. J is TRBJ2-4 and V is TRBV30, with D tentatively TRBD1 (6 bases). Germline V gene data show CDR1 as GTSNPN and CDR2 as SVGIG (reference sequence). This CDR3 is built from 15 residues. Written as DNA, the CDR3 is TGTGCCTGGAGCCAACAGGGTAATTTGGCGAACAGTCAGTACTTC. Translating gives CAWSQQGNLANSQYF.